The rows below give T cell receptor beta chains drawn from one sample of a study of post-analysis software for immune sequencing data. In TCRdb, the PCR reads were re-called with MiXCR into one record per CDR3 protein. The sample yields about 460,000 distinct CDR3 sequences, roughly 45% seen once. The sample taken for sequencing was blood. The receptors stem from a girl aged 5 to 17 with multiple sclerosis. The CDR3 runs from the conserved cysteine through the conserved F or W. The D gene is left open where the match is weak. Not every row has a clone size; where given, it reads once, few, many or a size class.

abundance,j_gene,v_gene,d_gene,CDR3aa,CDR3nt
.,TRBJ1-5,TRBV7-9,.,CASSIGNQPQHF,TGTGCCAGCAGCATCGGGAATCAGCCCCAGCATTTT
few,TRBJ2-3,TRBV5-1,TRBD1,CASSFSDRGDTQYF,TGCGCCAGCAGCTTTTCGGACAGGGGGGATACGCAGTATTTT
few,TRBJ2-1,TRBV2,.,CASIALEINEQFF,TGTGCCAGCATCGCGCTGGAGATCAATGAGCAGTTCTTC
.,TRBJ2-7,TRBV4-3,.,CASSQDLAYEQYF,TGCGCCAGCAGCCAAGATCTTGCTTACGAGCAGTACTTC
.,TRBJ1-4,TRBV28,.,CASSFGQNEKLFF,TGTGCCAGCAGTTTCGGGCAGAATGAAAAACTGTTTTTT
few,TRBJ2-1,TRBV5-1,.,CASSLTAKPYNEQFF,TGCGCCAGCAGCCTGACTGCTAAGCCCTACAATGAGCAGTTCTTC
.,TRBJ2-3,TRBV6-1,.,CASSFSQGTDTQYF,TGTGCCAGCAGTTTCTCCCAGGGCACAGATACGCAGTATTTT
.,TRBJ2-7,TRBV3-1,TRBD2,CASSQETSGDYEQYF,TGTGCCAGCAGCCAAGAAACTAGCGGAGACTACGAGCAGTACTTC
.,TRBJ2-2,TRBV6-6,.,CASSYSGPLNTGELFF,TGTGCCAGTAGTTACTCGGGGCCGCTGAACACCGGGGAGCTGTTTTTT
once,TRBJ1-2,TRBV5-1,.,CASSLEAVAYGYTF,TGCGCCAGCAGCTTGGAGGCGGTCGCCTATGGCTACACCTTC
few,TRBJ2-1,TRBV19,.,CASSIRASSQDEQFF,TGTGCCAGTAGTATCCGGGCTTCCAGCCAAGATGAGCAGTTCTTC
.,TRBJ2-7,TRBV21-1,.,CASSHERAPYEQYF,TGTGCCAGCAGCCATGAAAGGGCACCCTACGAGCAGTACTTC
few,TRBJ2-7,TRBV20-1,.,CSATGEDSYEQYF,TGCAGTGCAACGGGGGAGGACTCCTACGAGCAGTACTTC
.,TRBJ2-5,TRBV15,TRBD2,CATGVAGVGQETQYF,TGTGCCACTGGGGTAGCGGGAGTGGGGCAAGAGACCCAGTACTTC
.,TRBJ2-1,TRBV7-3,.,CASSYGRTNEQFF,TGTGCCAGCAGCTATGGACGGACCAATGAGCAGTTCTTC
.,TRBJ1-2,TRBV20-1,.,CSLTTREGLYGYTF,TGCAGTCTAACTACCCGGGAGGGGTTATATGGCTACACCTTC
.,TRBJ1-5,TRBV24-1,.,CATSDFNSPLEGNQPQHF,TGTGCCACCAGTGATTTTAACAGTCCCCTGGAGGGCAATCAGCCCCAGCATTTT
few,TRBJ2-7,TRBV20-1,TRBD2,CSARDPAGAGEQYF,TGCAGTGCTAGAGACCCTGCGGGAGCGGGAGAGCAGTACTTC
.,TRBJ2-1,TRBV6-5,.,CASRLDSNEQFF,TGTGCCAGCAGGCTTGATTCCAATGAGCAGTTCTTC
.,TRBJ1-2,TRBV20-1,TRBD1,CSARVITGKGALNYGYTF,TGCAGTGCTAGAGTGATTACAGGGAAGGGGGCTCTTAACTATGGCTACACCTTC
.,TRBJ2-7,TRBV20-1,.,CSAEGSSYEQYF,TGCAGTGCTGAGGGTTCCTCCTACGAGCAGTACTTC
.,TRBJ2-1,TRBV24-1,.,CATSDPSGIYYNEQFF,TGTGCCACCAGTGATCCCTCGGGGATATACTACAATGAGCAGTTCTTC
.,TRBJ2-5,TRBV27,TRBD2,CASSLFTSGRMRETQYF,TGTGCCAGCAGTTTATTTACTAGCGGGAGGATGAGGGAGACCCAGTACTTC
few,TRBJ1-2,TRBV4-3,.,CASSQALSGRENGYTF,TGCGCCAGCAGCCAAGCACTAAGCGGCAGGGAAAATGGCTACACCTTC
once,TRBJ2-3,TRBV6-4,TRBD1,CASAPGQGFADTQYF,TGTGCCAGCGCACCGGGACAGGGGTTCGCAGATACGCAGTATTTT
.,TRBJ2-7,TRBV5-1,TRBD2,CASSSGTSGLYEQYF,TGCGCCAGCAGCTCGGGGACTAGCGGACTCTACGAGCAGTACTTC
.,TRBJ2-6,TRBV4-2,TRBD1,CASSPDAGGPNVLTF,TGTGCCAGCAGCCCGGATGCAGGGGGCCCCAACGTCCTGACTTTC
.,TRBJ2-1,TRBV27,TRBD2,CASSLYGTSGRALYNEQFF,TGTGCCAGCAGTTTATACGGGACTAGCGGGAGGGCCCTCTACAATGAGCAGTTCTTC
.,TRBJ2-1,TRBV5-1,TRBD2,CASNSTSGRFDEQFF,TGCGCCAGCAACTCGACTAGCGGGAGATTCGATGAGCAGTTCTTC
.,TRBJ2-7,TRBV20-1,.,CSVWTVTYEQYF,TGCAGTGTATGGACAGTTACCTACGAGCAGTACTTC
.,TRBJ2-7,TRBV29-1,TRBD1,CSVDIGQDFEQYF,TGCAGCGTTGACATCGGACAGGACTTCGAGCAGTACTTC